Listed here is a single T cell receptor beta chain. Its specificity is not known. This specimen comes from a study of T cell responses to AZD1222 COVID-19 vaccine. The method was immunoSEQ multiplex PCR; TCRdb's version includes in-frame clones alone and lacks a portion of them. Of roughly 200,000 clones listed, approximately 91% were seen once; the top ten hold over 1.5%. The CDR3 has 19 amino acids. V was pared by 8 bases and J by 1 base, with 26 bases between. Germline values: CDR1 SNHLY, CDR2 FYNNEI. Study-wide results and caveats: It should be noted that donors were predominantly white British and more often female, and clonal diversity was possibly underestimated.

The sequence was collected from an adult who received the AZD1222 COVID-19 vaccine. The sample was peripheral blood, taken 28 days after the second AZD1222 dose. The chain carries TRBV2 and TRBJ2-2, with D tentatively TRBD2 (5 bases). The CDR3 loop is CASAYGMDGGRRNTGELFF. The DNA of the CDR3 is TGTGCCAGCGCTTACGGGATGGATGGTGGGAGACGGAACACCGGGGAGCTGTTTTTT.